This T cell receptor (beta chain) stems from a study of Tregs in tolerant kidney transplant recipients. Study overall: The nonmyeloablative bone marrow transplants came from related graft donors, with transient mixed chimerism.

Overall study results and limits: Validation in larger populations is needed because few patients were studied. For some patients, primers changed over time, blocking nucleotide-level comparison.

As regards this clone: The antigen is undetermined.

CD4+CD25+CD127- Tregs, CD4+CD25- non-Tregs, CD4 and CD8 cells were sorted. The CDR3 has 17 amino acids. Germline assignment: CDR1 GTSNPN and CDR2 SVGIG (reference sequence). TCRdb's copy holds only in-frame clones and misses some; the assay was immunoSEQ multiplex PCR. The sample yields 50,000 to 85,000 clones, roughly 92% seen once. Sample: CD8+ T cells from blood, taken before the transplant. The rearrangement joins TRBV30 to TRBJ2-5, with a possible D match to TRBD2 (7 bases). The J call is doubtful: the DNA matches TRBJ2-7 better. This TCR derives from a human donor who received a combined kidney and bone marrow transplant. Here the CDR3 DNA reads TGTGCCTGGAGTGAGGGTTGGGGGGCGTCCGCGGGGGACGAGCAGTACTTC. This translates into CAWSEGWGASAGDEQYF.